This T cell receptor beta chain was profiled in a study of cytomegalovirus exposure and HLA in healthy donors. This clone appeared once. Germline-derived CDR1 and CDR2 are KGHSH and LQKENI. This CDR3 is 16 amino acids long. With 3 bases clipped from V and 3 bases from J, the junction kept 9 bases outside the gene matches. The PCR employed 60 Vbeta primers together with 13 Jbeta primers. Measured with immunoSEQ multiplex PCR; TCRdb has only the in-frame clones, and not every one. Of 200,000 to 250,000 clones listed, approximately 80% are singletons. This TCR derives from a girl between 5 and 17 years old in good health and CMV-seronegative. Material for sequencing was PBMCs. The chain carries TRBV18 and TRBJ1-2; 8 nucleotides align to TRBD1. The CDR3: CASSPTGALGYYGYTF. The CDR3 DNA is TGTGCCAGCTCACCGACAGGGGCGCTCGGGTACTATGGCTACACCTTC.